One and the same sample provided the 15 T cell receptor beta chains below, sequenced in a study of long-term antiretroviral therapy in people with HIV. Samples were assayed with immunoSEQ v3.0 at survey level. The assay was immunoSEQ multiplex PCR, and TCRdb's table has in-frame clones only and misses some. The sample contains 20,000 to 25,000 clones, approximately 82% of which appear only once. The input for sequencing was unsorted PBMCs, taken 0.2 years after starting antiretroviral therapy. Receptors were obtained from a woman in her 30s with HIV.

V is TRBV5-1 and J is TRBJ1-4, with a tentative D call TRBD1 (6 bases). The CDR3 is 14 amino acids. V was shortened by 4 bases and J by 6 bases, with 13 bases between the two germline ends. Germline-derived CDR1 and CDR2 are SGHRS and YFSETQ. CDR3 in DNA: TGCGCCAGCAGCAAAACAGGGATGGATGAAAAACTGTTTTTT. As protein: CASSKTGMDEKLFF.

The chain employs TRBV6-6 and TRBJ2-1, with D possibly being TRBD1 (6 bases). V lost 8 bases and J lost 6, with 11 bases in between. The CDR3 runs to 12 residues. Germline V gives CDR1 MNHNY, CDR2 SVGAGI (reference sequence). This chain's CDR3 is CASEEQGNEQFF. The CDR3 nucleotides read TGTGCCAGCGAAGAACAGGGCAATGAGCAGTTCTTC.

The V and J genes are TRBV7-2 and TRBJ2-2; D not certain. Germline V CDR1 and CDR2: SGHTA, FQGNSA. This CDR3 has 14 residues. Between the trimmed V and J ends, which lost 5 bases and 2 bases, there was a span of 9 bases. DNA for the CDR3: TGTGCCAGCAGCCCCGGATTTAACACCGGGGAGCTGTTTTTT. Its translation is CASSPGFNTGELFF. Together with reference TRBV7-2 and TRBJ2-2, the CDR3 gives the full variable domain: GAGVSQSPSNKVTEKGKDVELRCDPISGHTALYWYRQSLGQGLEFLIYFQGNSAPDKSGLPSDRFSAERTGGSVSTLTIQRTQQEDSAVYLCASSPGFNTGELFFGEGSRLTVL.

The chain employs TRBV12-5 and TRBJ2-7; TRBD1 matches 9 bases. The CDR3 is made up of 15 amino acids. V lost 6 bases and J lost 4; bases outside the gene matches: 10. Germline values: CDR1 LGHNT, CDR2 FRNRAP. The CDR3 sequence: CASGTSRDRAYEQYF. The DNA of the CDR3 is TGTGCTAGTGGCACTTCCCGGGACAGGGCTTACGAGCAGTACTTC. Together with reference TRBV12-5 and TRBJ2-7, the CDR3 gives the full variable domain: DARVTQTPRHKVTEMGQEVTMRCQPILGHNTVFWYRQTMMQGLELLAYFRNRAPLDDSGMPKDRFSAEMPDATLATLKIQPSEPRDSAVYFCASGTSRDRAYEQYFGPGTRLTVT.

The chain uses TRBV27 and TRBJ2-1; 13 nucleotides line up with TRBD2. The germline gives CDR1 MNHEY, CDR2 SMNVEV (reference sequence). J gave up 13 bases and V 4 bases, and 4 bases lay outside the gene matches. This CDR3 region has 13 residues. CDR3 region: CASSSTSGGVQFF. CDR3 nucleotides: TGTGCCAGCAGTTCTACTAGCGGGGGGGTCCAGTTCTTC.

This clone has a single count. The rearrangement joins TRBV9 to TRBJ1-1, with D unresolved. From germline, CDR1 is SGDLS and CDR2 YYNGEE. The CDR3 length is 11 residues. V was pared by 2 bases and J by 11 bases, with 10 bases between. In DNA form, the CDR3 reads TGTGCCAGCAGCGTTGGACGCGGGGCTTTCTTT. This translates into CASSVGRGAFF. Supplemented by reference TRBV9 and TRBJ1-1, the full variable domain reads DSGVTQTPKHLITATGQRVTLRCSPRSGDLSVYWYQQSLDQGLQFLIQYYNGEERAKGNILERFSAQQFPDLHSELNLSSLELGDSALYFCASSVGRGAFFGQGTRLTVV.

The chain combines TRBV15 with TRBJ2-3; D is unclear. The germline V and J ends were trimmed by 5 bases and 6 bases, with 6 bases remaining between them. CDR3 length: 11 residues. Germline CDR1 LNHNV, CDR2 YYDKDF (reference sequence). The chain's CDR3 is CATSRSDTQYF. The CDR3 nucleotides read TGTGCCACCAGCCGGAGCGATACGCAGTATTTT. The full variable domain, completed using reference TRBV15 and TRBJ2-3, is DAMVIQNPRYQVTQFGKPVTLSCSQTLNHNVMYWYQQKSSQAPKLLFHYYDKDFNNEADTPDNFQSRRPNTSFCFLDIRSPGLGDTAMYLCATSRSDTQYFGPGTRLTVL.

The rearrangement joins TRBV30 to TRBJ1-1; possible D gene TRBD1, 5 bases. Germline V CDR1 and CDR2: GTSNPN, SVGIG (reference sequence). The CDR3 totals 12 residues. V shed 5 bases and J shed 10 bases, with 17 bases lying between them. CDR3: CAWGRQTGGAFF. The CDR3 DNA reads TGTGCCTGGGGCCGCCAGACGGGGGGAGCTTTCTTT.

This clone turned up a few times. The chain has TRBV7-2 and TRBJ1-1; 7 bases line up with TRBD1. This CDR3 has 13 residues. Looked up from germline, CDR1 is SGHTA and CDR2 is FQGNSA. V shed 4 bases, J shed 6 bases, and the junction held 5 bases outside the gene matches. This CDR3 is CASSSRQGAEAFF. The CDR3 nucleotides read TGTGCCAGCAGCTCCAGACAGGGCGCTGAAGCTTTCTTT.

This clone was recorded only once. The chain employs TRBV2 and TRBJ1-5; D call uncertain. The CDR3 sequence is 13 residues long. CDR1 is SNHLY, CDR2 FYNNEI, per germline. Trimming cost V 7 bases and J 0 bases, with 7 bases left between them. The chain's CDR3 is CASMKDSNQPQHF. CDR3 DNA sequence: TGTGCCAGCATGAAGGATAGCAATCAGCCCCAGCATTTT.

This sequence joins TRBV6-6 and TRBJ1-2, with D uncertain. Germline CDR1 and CDR2: MNHNY and SVGAGI (reference sequence). V lost 0 bases and J lost 0, with 8 bases in between. CDR3 size: 15 residues. The CDR3 DNA reads as TGTGCCAGCAGTTACTCAGGACCTCCTAACTATGGCTACACCTTC. It codes for CASSYSGPPNYGYTF.

V is TRBV10-2 and J is TRBJ1-6; TRBD1 matches at 11 bases. CDR3 length equals 14 residues. The junction had 2 bases not matched to a gene; V was cut back by 6 bases and J by 7 bases. Germline V gives CDR1 WSHSY, CDR2 SAAADI. The CDR3 reads CASRGTGGNSPLHF. CDR3 in DNA: TGCGCCAGCAGAGGGACAGGGGGAAATTCACCCCTCCACTTT.

The J gene is TRBJ2-1, the V gene TRBV27; no reliable D call. Trimming pared 1 base from V and 0 bases from J, leaving 13 bases between. The CDR3 is made up of 17 amino acids. Germline V gene sequence: CDR1 MNHEY, CDR2 SMNVEV (reference sequence). This chain's CDR3 is CASSLFSSGSSYNEQFF. The CDR3 DNA is TGTGCCAGCAGTTTATTCTCATCAGGAAGCTCCTACAATGAGCAGTTCTTC.

This chain joins TRBV28 and TRBJ2-7; D possibly corresponds to TRBD1 (5 bases). CDR3 length: 14 amino acids. Trimming removed 2 bases at V and 3 bases at J, with 11 bases between. Germline V gene lookup returns CDR1 MDHEN and CDR2 SYDVKM. The CDR3 nucleotides read TGTGCCAGCAGTTTAGTGACAGAGGACTACGAGCAGTACTTC. Residues: CASSLVTEDYEQYF. Drawing the rest from reference TRBV28 and TRBJ2-7, the complete variable domain is DVKVTQSSRYLVKRTGEKVFLECVQDMDHENMFWYRQDPGLGLRLIYFSYDVKMKEKGDIPEGYSVSREKKERFSLILESASTNQTSMYLCASSLVTEDYEQYFGPGTRLTVT.

This sequence joins TRBV4-1 and TRBJ1-2; D is unresolved. CDR3 size: 14 residues. CDR1 is MGHRA, CDR2 YSYEKL, per germline. Deletions cut 0 bases from V and 7 bases from J, with 12 bases between. In nucleotides, the CDR3 is TGCGCCAGCAGCCAAGATCCGGGGAGGCTTGGCTACACCTTC. Translating it yields CASSQDPGRLGYTF.